This T cell receptor (beta chain) came from a study of identical twins. Details on this clonotype: Its antigen is still unknown.

Template switching (which added a universal primer site) was used, and cDNA carried unique molecular identifiers. From the 5' RACE reads, TCRdb called clonotypes with MiXCR, one entry per CDR3 protein. The sample carries around 700 distinct CDR3 sequences, around 60% recorded once. Trimming cost V 4 bases and J 2 bases, with 9 bases left between them. The V gene's germline CDR1 is LGHNA and CDR2 YNFKEQ. The CDR3 is 13 residues long. Study conclusions and caveats: Part of the zero-insertion signal could reflect confounding by invariant MAIT and iNKT cells. Conclusions rested on cross-sectional statistics rather than following the same donors.

The chain is built from TRBV4-2 and TRBJ2-7; the D is unclear. This clonotype was obtained from a woman aged 18-29 years in good health. This table probably holds off-target reads from a library built for another chain. The material sequenced was CD4+ T cells sorted from blood. The CDR3 here is CASSPPRAYEQYF. CDR3 nucleotides: TGTGCCAGCAGCCCGCCTCGGGCCTACGAGCAGTACTTC.